This T cell receptor (beta chain) was identified in a study of cytomegalovirus exposure and HLA in healthy donors. General observations from the study: Three of the chains that were CMV-associated were confirmed in vitro to be specific for CMV antigens. In the roughly 120 validation repertoires, a later analysis found that first-cohort TCR clusters tended to co-occur. Some TCR beta chains (over 150 of them) were listed as cytomegalovirus-associated.

The table came from immunoSEQ multiplex PCR; TCRdb's copy has only in-frame clones and leaves some out. This table holds hundreds of thousands of clones, around four fifths found once. As regards this clone: Antigen specificity is unknown.

With 2 bases removed from V and 6 bases from J, the gap between germline ends came to 17 bases. CDR3 length equals 15 residues. Germline values: CDR1 SGHTA, CDR2 FQGNSA. This sequence joins TRBV7-2 and TRBJ2-7; a possible D gene is TRBD1 (5 bases). The sequence came from a woman in her late teens or twenties in good health and CMV-seronegative. Sequencing was performed on PBMCs. CDR3 residues: CASSLPNRPQGEQYF. CDR3 DNA sequence: TGTGCCAGCAGCTTACCGAACCGGCCCCAGGGCGAGCAGTACTTC.